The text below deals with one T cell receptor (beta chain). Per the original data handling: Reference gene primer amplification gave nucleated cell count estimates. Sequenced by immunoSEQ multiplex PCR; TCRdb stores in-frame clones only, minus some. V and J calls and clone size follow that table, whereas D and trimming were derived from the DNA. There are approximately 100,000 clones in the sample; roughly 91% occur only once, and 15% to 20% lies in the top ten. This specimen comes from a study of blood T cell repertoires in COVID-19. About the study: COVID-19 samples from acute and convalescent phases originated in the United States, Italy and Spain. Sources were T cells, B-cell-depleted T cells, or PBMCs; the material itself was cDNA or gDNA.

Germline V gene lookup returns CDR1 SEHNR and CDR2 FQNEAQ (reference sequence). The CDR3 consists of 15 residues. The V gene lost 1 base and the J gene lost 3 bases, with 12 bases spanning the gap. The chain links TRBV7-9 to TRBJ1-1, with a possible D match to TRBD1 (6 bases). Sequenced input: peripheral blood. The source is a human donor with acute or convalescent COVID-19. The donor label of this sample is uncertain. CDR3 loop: CASSLVGGYDTEAFF. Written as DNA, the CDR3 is TGTGCCAGCAGCTTAGTTGGGGGCTATGACACTGAAGCTTTCTTT. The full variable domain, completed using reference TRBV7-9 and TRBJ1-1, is DTGVSQNPRHKITKRGQNVTFRCDPISEHNRLYWYRQTLGQGPEFLTYFQNEAQLEKSRLLSDRFSAERPKGSFSTLEIQRTEQGDSAMYLCASSLVGGYDTEAFFGQGTRLTVV.